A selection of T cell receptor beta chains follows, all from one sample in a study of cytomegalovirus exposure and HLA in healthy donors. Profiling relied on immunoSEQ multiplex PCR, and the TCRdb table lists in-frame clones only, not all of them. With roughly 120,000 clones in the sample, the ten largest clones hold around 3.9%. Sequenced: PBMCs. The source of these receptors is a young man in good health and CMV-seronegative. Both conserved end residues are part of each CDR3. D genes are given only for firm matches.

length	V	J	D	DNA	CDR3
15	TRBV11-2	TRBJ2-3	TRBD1	TGTGCCAGCAGCTTAGGAGACAGGGGCACAGATACGCAGTATTTT	CASSLGDRGTDTQYF
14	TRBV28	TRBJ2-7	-	TGTGCCAGCAGTTCCGGGCCCAGGGCTGCCGAGCAGTACTTC	CASSSGPRAAEQYF
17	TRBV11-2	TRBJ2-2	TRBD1	TGTGCCAGCAGCTATAGACAGGGGGCCCCCAGCACCGGGGAGCTGTTTTTT	CASSYRQGAPSTGELFF
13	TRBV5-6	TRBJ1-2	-	TGTGCCAGCAGCATATGGGAGGGCTATGGCTACACCTTC	CASSIWEGYGYTF
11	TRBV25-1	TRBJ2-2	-	TGTGCCAGCAGCAGGGGCGGGGAGCTGTTTTTT	CASSRGGELFF
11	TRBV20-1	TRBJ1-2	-	TGCAGTGCGGCAGGGCTCTATGGCTACACCTTC	CSAAGLYGYTF
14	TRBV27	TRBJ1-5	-	TGTGCCAGCAGTCTCGCGGGGGGAGATCAGCCCCAGCATTTT	CASSLAGGDQPQHF
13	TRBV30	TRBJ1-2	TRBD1	TGTGCCTGGAAGTCGGTAGGGGGCTTCGGCTACACCTTC	CAWKSVGGFGYTF
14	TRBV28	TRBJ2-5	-	TGTGCCAGCAGTTTATCGGGGTACCAAGAGACCCAGTACTTC	CASSLSGYQETQYF
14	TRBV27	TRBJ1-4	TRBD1	TGTGCCAGCTCTGTACAGGGGGCTGGTGAAAAACTGTTTTTT	CASSVQGAGEKLFF
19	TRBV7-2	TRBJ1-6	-	TGTGCCAGCAGCTTAGCTTTGTTTCCGGGGAGCTCCTATAATTCACCCCTCCACTTT	CASSLALFPGSSYNSPLHF
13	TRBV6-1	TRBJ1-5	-	TGTGCCAGCAGGACAGGTCCCGATCAGCCCCAGCATTTT	CASRTGPDQPQHF
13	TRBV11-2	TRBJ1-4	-	TGTGCCAGCAGCACATCCCGGGGACTCGAACTGTTTTTT	CASSTSRGLELFF
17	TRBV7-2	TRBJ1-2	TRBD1	TGTGCCAGCAGCCCTGAATCCGGGACAGGGTCTAACTATGGCTACACCTTC	CASSPESGTGSNYGYTF
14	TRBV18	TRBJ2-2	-	TGTGCCAGCTCCCACTCCGAATGGACCGGGGAGCTGTTTTTT	CASSHSEWTGELFF
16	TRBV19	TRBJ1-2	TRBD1	TGTGCCAGTAGCCCGGGACAGACCTCCTCTAACTATGGCTACACCTTC	CASSPGQTSSNYGYTF
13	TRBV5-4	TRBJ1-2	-	TGTGCCAGCAGCTTGTCCGCGGGATATGGCTACACCTTC	CASSLSAGYGYTF
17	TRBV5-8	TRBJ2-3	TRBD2	TGTGCCAGCAGCTTGGCCACGACTAGCGGAACCACAGATACGCAGTATTTT	CASSLATTSGTTDTQYF
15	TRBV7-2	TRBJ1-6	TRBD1	TGTGCCAGCAGCCGCCGGGGACAGGGGAATTCACCCCTCCACTTT	CASSRRGQGNSPLHF
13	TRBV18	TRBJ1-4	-	TGTGCCAGCTCACCGGGGGGGAATGAAAAACTGTTTTTT	CASSPGGNEKLFF
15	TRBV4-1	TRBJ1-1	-	TGCGCCAGCAGCCGCGGGGAGGGTGGACACACTGAAGCTTTCTTT	CASSRGEGGHTEAFF
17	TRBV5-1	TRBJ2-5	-	TGCGCCAGCAGCTTGGGGACGGGGAGGTTTTCCAAAGAGACCCAGTACTTC	CASSLGTGRFSKETQYF
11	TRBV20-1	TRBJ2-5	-	TGCAGTGCTAGAGGGGGGGTCCCCCAGTACTTC	CSARGGVPQYF
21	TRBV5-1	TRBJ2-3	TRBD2	TGCGCCAGCAGCTTGGCATTGTCTTTGGGGACTAGCGGGACTAACACAGATACGCAGTATTTT	CASSLALSLGTSGTNTDTQYF
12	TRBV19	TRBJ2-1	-	TGTGCCAGCAGGAGGGAGGAAGGTGAGCAGTTCTTC	CASRREEGEQFF
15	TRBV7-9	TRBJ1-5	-	TGTGCCAGCAGCTTAGATGGGGCGGGGGGGCAGCCCCAGCATTTT	CASSLDGAGGQPQHF
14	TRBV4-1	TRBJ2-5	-	TGCGCCAGCAGCCAGACCCAGGCCCAAGAGACCCAGTACTTC	CASSQTQAQETQYF
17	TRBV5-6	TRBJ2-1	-	TGTGCCAGCAGCTCAAACGCCTATAACAGGGTTAGAAATGAGCAGTTCTTC	CASSSNAYNRVRNEQFF
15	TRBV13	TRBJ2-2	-	TGTGCCAGCAGCTTACCCCCCCTGTACACCGGGGAGCTGTTTTTT	CASSLPPLYTGELFF
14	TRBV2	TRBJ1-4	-	TGTGCCAGCACCCGCATGGGAGCGGATGAAAAACTGTTTTTT	CASTRMGADEKLFF
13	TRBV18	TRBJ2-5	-	TGTGCCAGCTCACCAGGGCAGCAAGAGACCCAGTACTTC	CASSPGQQETQYF
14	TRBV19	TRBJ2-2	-	TGTGCCAGTAGTCCCAGGGGAGGGACCGGGGAGCTGTTTTTT	CASSPRGGTGELFF
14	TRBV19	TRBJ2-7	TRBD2	TGTGCCAGTAGTAAGACTAGCGGTTTCTACGAGCAGTACTTC	CASSKTSGFYEQYF
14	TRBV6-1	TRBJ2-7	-	TGTGCCAGCAGTGAGCTCTTTTCTAACTACGAGCAGTACTTC	CASSELFSNYEQYF
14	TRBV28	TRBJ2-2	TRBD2	TGTGCCAGCATGGCGGGGGTGAACACCGGGGAGCTGTTTTTT	CASMAGVNTGELFF
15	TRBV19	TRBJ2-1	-	TGTGCCAGTAGTACTGACTCTACCGCCTACAATGAGCAGTTCTTC	CASSTDSTAYNEQFF
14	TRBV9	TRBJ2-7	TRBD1	TGTGCCAGCAGCCGTGGACAGGGCCGCTACGAGCAGTACTTC	CASSRGQGRYEQYF
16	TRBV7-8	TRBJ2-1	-	TGTGCCAGCAGCGGGAACGGGGCGGGATGGGATGATGAGCAGTTCTTC	CASSGNGAGWDDEQFF
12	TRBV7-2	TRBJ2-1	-	TGTGCCAGCAGCTCGGGCGGACAGCAGCTGTTCTTC	CASSSGGQQLFF
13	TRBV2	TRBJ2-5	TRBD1	TGTGCCAGCAGCGGACAGGAACAAGAGACCCAGTACTTC	CASSGQEQETQYF
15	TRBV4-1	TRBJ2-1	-	TGCGCCAGCAGCGATTCCCAGGCGTTCAACAATGAGCAGTTCTTC	CASSDSQAFNNEQFF
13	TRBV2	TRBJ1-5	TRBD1	TGTGCCAGCAGGGACAGGTCAAGTCAGCCCCAGCATTTT	CASRDRSSQPQHF